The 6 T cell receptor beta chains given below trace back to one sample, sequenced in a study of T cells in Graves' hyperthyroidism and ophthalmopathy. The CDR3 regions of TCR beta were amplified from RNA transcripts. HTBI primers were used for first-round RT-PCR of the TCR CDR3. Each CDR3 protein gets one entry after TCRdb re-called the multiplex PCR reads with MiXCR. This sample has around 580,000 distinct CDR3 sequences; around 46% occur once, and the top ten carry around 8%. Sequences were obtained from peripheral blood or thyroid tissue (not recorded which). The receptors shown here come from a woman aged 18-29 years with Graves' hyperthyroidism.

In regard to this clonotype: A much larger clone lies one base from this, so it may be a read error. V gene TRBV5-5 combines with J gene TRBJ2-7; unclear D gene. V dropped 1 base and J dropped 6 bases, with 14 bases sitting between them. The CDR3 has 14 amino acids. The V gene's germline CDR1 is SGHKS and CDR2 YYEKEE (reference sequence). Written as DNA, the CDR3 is TGTGCCAGCAGCTTGTTGAGTCCTCCCTGCGAGCAGTACTTC. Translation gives CASSLLSPPCEQYF. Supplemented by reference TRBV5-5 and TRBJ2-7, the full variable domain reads DAGVTQSPTHLIKTRGQQVTLRCSPISGHKSVSWYQQVLGQGPQFIFQYYEKEERGRGNFPDRFSARQFPNYSSELNVNALLLGDSALYLCASSLLSPPCEQYFGPGTRLTVT.

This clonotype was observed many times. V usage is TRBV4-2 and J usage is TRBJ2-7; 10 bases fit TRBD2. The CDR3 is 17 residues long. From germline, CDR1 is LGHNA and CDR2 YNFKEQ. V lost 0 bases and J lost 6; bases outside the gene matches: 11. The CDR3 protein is CASSQEVSLAGEGEQYF. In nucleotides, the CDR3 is TGTGCCAGCAGCCAAGAGGTGTCGCTAGCGGGAGAAGGCGAGCAGTACTTC.

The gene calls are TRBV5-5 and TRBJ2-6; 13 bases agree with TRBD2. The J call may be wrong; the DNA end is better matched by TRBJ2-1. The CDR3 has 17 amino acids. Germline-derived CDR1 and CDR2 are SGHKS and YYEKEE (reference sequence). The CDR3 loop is CASSQGLAGVVYNEQFF. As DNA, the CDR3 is TGTGCCAGCAGCCAAGGACTAGCGGGAGTAGTCTACAATGAGCAGTTCTTC.

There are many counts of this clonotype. CDR3 coding DNA: TGTGCCAGCAGCCCCGAAAGGGAAGAGCAGTTCTTC. It yields the protein CASSPEREEQFF. This chain links TRBV2 with TRBJ2-7; D is undetermined. The tail of the sequence fits TRBJ2-1 better, so the J call may be wrong. Per the germline V gene, CDR1 is SNHLY and CDR2 is FYNNEI. This CDR3 is built from 12 residues.

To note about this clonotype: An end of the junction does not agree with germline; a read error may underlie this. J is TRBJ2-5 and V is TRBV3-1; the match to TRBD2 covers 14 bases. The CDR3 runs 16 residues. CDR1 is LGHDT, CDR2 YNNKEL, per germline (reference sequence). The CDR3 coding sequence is TGTGCCAGCAGCCAGGGACTAGCGGGAGCATTGGAGACCCGGTACTTC. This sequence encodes CASSQGLAGALETRYF.

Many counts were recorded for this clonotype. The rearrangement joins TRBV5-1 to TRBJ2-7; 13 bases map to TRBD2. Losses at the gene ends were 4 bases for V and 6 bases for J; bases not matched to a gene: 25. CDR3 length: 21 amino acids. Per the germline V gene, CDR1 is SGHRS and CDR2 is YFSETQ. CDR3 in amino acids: CASSRTVSGQYGLAGEGEQYF. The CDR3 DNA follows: TGCGCCAGCAGCCGGACCGTCTCAGGGCAGTACGGACTAGCGGGAGAGGGCGAGCAGTACTTC.